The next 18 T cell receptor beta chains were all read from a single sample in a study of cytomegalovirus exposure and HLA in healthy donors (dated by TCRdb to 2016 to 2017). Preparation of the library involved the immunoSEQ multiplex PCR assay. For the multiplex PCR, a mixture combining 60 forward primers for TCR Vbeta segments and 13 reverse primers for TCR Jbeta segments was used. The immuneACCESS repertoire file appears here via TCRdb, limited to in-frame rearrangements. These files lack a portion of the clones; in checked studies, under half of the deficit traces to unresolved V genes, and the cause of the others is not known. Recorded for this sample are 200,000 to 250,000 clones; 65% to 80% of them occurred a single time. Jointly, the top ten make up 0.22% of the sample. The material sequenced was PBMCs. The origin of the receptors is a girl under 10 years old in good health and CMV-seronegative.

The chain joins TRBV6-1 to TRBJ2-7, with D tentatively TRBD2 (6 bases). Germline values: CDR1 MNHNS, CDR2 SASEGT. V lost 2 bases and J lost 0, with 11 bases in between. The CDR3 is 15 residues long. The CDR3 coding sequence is TGTGCCAGCAGTGAAACTAGCTCCCGCTCCTACGAGCAGTACTTC. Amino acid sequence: CASSETSSRSYEQYF.

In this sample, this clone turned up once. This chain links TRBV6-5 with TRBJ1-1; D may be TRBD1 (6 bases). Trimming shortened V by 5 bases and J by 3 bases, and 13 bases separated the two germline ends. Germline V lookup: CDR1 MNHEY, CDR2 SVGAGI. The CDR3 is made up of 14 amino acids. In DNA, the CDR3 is TGTGCCAGCAGTCCCCAGGACAGCTACACTGAAGCTTTCTTT. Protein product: CASSPQDSYTEAFF.

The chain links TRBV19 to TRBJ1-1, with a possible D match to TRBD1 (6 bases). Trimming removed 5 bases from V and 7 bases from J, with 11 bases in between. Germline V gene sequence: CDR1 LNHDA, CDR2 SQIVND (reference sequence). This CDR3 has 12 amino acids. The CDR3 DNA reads TGTGCCAGTAGTCCAGGACAGTTTGAAGCTTTCTTT. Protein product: CASSPGQFEAFF. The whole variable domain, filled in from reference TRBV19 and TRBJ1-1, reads DGGITQSPKYLFRKEGQNVTLSCEQNLNHDAMYWYRQDPGQGLRLIYYSQIVNDFQKGDIAEGYSVSREKKESFPLTVTSAQKNPTAFYLCASSPGQFEAFFGQGTRLTVV.

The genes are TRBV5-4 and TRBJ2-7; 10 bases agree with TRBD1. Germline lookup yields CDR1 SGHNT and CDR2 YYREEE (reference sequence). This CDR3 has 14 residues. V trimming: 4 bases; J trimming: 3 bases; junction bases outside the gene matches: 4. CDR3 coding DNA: TGTGCCAGCAGCCGGGACAGGGGTTACTACGAGCAGTACTTC. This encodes CASSRDRGYYEQYF.

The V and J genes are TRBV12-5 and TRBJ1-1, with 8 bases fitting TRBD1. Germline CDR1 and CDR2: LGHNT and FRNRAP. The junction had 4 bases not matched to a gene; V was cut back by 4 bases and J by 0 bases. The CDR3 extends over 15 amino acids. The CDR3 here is CASGYGQGLNTEAFF. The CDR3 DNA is TGTGCTAGTGGTTACGGACAGGGATTGAACACTGAAGCTTTCTTT. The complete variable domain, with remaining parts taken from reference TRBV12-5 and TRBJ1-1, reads DARVTQTPRHKVTEMGQEVTMRCQPILGHNTVFWYRQTMMQGLELLAYFRNRAPLDDSGMPKDRFSAEMPDATLATLKIQPSEPRDSAVYFCASGYGQGLNTEAFFGQGTRLTVV.

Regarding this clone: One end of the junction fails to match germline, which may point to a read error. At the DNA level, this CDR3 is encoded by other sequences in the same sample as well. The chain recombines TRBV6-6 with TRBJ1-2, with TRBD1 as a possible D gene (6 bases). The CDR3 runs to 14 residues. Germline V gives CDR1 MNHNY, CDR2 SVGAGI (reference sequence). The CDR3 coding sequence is TGTGCCAGCAGTCCGCCGGACAGCCTCTATCGCTACACCTTC. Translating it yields CASSPPDSLYRYTF.

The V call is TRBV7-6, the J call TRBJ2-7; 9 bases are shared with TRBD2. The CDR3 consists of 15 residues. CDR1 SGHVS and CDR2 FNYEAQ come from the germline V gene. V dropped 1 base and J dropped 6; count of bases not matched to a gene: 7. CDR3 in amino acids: CASSLGTSALREQYF. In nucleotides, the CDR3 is TGTGCCAGCAGCTTAGGGACTAGCGCGCTCCGCGAGCAGTACTTC.

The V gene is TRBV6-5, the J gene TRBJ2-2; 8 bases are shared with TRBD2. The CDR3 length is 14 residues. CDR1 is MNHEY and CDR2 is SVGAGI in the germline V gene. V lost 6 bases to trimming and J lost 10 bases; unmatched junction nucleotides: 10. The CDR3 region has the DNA TGTGCCAGCAGCCCCTCAGCGGGGGTTGAGGAGCTGTTTTTT. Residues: CASSPSAGVEELFF.

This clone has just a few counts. The CDR3, as DNA: TGTGCCAGCCCAAGGAACTTGACGTGGGGTGACTACTCTGGAAACACCATATATTTT. Its protein is CASPRNLTWGDYSGNTIYF. This sequence joins TRBV7-9 and TRBJ1-3; D is uncertain. V shed 8 bases and J shed 0 bases, with 26 bases lying between them. The CDR3 is made up of 19 amino acids. The germline gives CDR1 SEHNR, CDR2 FQNEAQ (reference sequence).

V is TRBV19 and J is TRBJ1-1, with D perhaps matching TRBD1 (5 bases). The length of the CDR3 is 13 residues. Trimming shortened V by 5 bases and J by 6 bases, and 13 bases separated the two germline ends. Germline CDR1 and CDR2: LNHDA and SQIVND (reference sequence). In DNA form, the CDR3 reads TGTGCCAGTAGTTCAGGGATTGTGGCTGAAGCTTTCTTT. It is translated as CASSSGIVAEAFF.

The CDR3 DNA reads as TGCAGCGTTGAAGGACTAGCGGGCAATGAGCAGTTCTTC. Its translation is CSVEGLAGNEQFF. The rearrangement links TRBV29-1 to TRBJ2-1, with 10 positions matching TRBD2. The V gene end was trimmed by 1 base and the J gene end by 6 bases; junction bases not matched to a gene: 0. The CDR3 contains 13 residues. Germline V gene sequence: CDR1 SQVTM, CDR2 ANQGSEA.

CDR3 DNA sequence: TGTGCCAGCACCGGACAGGGAAGCACAGATACGCAGTATTTT. Protein sequence: CASTGQGSTDTQYF. This chain connects TRBV25-1 to TRBJ2-3; 8 bases are shared with TRBD1. The CDR3 runs to 14 residues. V trimming: 7 bases; J trimming: 0 bases; junction bases outside the gene matches: 3. CDR1 and CDR2 from the germline V gene are MGHDK and SYGVNS.

The CDR3 region has the DNA TGCGCCAGCAGCCGCCTTAGCCAGTACGAGCAGTACTTC. Translating gives CASSRLSQYEQYF. The chain recombines TRBV4-1 with TRBJ2-7; no definite D call. CDR3 size: 13 residues. Germline V CDR1 and CDR2: MGHRA, YSYEKL. With 4 bases removed from V and 4 bases from J, the gap between germline ends came to 11 bases.

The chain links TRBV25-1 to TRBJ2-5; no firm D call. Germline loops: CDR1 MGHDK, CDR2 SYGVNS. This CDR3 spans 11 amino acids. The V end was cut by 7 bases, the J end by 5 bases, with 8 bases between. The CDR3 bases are TGTGCCAGCATTTCTGAGGAGACCCAGTACTTC. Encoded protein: CASISEETQYF.

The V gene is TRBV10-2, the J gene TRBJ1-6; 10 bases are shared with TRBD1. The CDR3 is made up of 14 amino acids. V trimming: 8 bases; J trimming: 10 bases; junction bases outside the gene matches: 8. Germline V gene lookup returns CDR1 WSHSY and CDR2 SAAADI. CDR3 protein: CASGGDRGNSPLHF. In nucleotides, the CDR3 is TGCGCCAGCGGGGGGGACAGGGGAAACTCACCCCTCCACTTT.

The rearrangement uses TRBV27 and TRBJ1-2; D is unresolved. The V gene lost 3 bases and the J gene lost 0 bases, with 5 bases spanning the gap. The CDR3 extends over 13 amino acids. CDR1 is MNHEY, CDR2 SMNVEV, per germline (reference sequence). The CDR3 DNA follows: TGTGCCAGCAGTTTCTTAGCTAACTATGGCTACACCTTC. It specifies CASSFLANYGYTF.

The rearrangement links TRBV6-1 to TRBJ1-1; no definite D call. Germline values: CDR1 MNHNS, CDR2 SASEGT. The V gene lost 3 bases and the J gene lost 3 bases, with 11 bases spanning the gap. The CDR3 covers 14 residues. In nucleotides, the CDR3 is TGTGCCAGCAGTGATTTGCACAGAGACACTGAAGCTTTCTTT. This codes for CASSDLHRDTEAFF.

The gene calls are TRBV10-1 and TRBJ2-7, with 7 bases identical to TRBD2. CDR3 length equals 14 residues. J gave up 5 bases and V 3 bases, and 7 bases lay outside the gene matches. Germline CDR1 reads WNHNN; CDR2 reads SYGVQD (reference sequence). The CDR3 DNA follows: TGCGCCAGCAGTGACGCGGGAGCGGTGAACGAGCAGTACTTC. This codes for CASSDAGAVNEQYF.